The 18 T cell receptor beta chains given below trace back to one sample, sequenced in a study of tumor and adjacent non-tumor tissue in lung cancer. The library came from three nested PCR rounds adapted from ARM-PCR protocols. MiXCR, run by TCRdb on the multiplex PCR reads, gives a single entry per CDR3 protein. This sample has 90,000 to 110,000 distinct CDR3 sequences, with about 65% found just once. The template was RNA from unsorted bulk tissue. More than 3 cm separated this lung sample from the edge of the tumor. Sequences were obtained from distant non-tumor lung tissue. The receptor source for this set is a man in his fifties or sixties with non-small cell lung cancer.

The chain combines TRBV11-3 with TRBJ2-2; 8 bases are shared with TRBD2. V trimming: 1 base; J trimming: 7 bases; junction bases outside the gene matches: 5. The CDR3 is made up of 15 amino acids. CDR1 is SGHNT and CDR2 is YENEEA in the germline V gene. The DNA for the CDR3 is TGTGCCAGCAGCTTAGGGACTAGCTATAACGGGGAGCTGTTTTTT. As protein: CASSLGTSYNGELFF. The full variable domain, rest sourced from reference TRBV11-3 and TRBJ2-2, is EAGVVQSPRYKIIEKKQPVAFWCNPISGHNTLYWYLQNLGQGPELLIRYENEEAVDDSQLPKDRFSAERLKGVDSTLKIQPAELGDSAVYLCASSLGTSYNGELFFGEGSRLTVL.

This clonotype was observed at least ten times. The chain is built from TRBV6-6 and TRBJ2-6; 9 positions agree with TRBD1. Trimming took 8 bases from V and 4 from J; bases not matched to a gene: 15. The CDR3 spans 18 residues. Germline V gene data show CDR1 as MNHNY and CDR2 as SVGAGI (reference sequence). The CDR3: CASGGDRAKAGGANVLTF. CDR3 nucleotides: TGTGCCAGCGGAGGGGACAGGGCTAAGGCGGGAGGGGCCAACGTCCTGACTTTC.

This clonotype was observed at least ten times. The chain has TRBV6-6 and TRBJ1-2, with TRBD1 as a possible D gene (6 bases). This CDR3 is built from 14 residues. V was pared by 6 bases and J by 2 bases, with 13 bases between. Germline CDR1 and CDR2: MNHNY and SVGAGI (reference sequence). This CDR3 reads CASSSQGANYGYTF. DNA of the CDR3: TGTGCCAGCAGCTCACAGGGAGCCAACTATGGCTACACCTTC.

This clonotype appeared many times. V usage is TRBV12-3 or TRBV12-4 and J usage is TRBJ1-1; the D is unclear. This CDR3 is built from 14 residues. V was shortened by 3 bases and J by 1 base, with 9 bases between the two germline ends. For the CDR3, the DNA is TGTGCCAGCAGTTTGGTGGCAGCGAACACTGAAGCTTTCTTT. It encodes CASSLVAANTEAFF.

With regard to this clonotype: An end of the junction does not agree with germline; a read error may underlie this. V usage is TRBV5-1 and J usage is TRBJ2-7; TRBD1 is a possible D gene (6 bases). The CDR3 consists of 14 residues. Germline V gives CDR1 SGHRS, CDR2 YFSETQ. In nucleotides, the CDR3 is TGCACCAGTGGCTCCTCCGGGACAACCGCCGAGCAGTACTTC. Its translation: CTSGSSGTTAEQYF.

As concerns this clonotype: A junction boundary mismatches the germline segment, possibly from a read error. V gene TRBV4-2 combines with J gene TRBJ2-7; D is possibly TRBD1 or TRBD2 (6 bases each). Germline lookup yields CDR1 LGHNA and CDR2 YNFKEQ. The CDR3 sequence is 15 residues long. The chain's CDR3 is CANSQKRGVSYEQYF. The CDR3 nucleotides are TGTGCCAACAGCCAAAAAAGGGGGGTATCCTACGAGCAGTACTTC.

For this clonotype: This sequence may be a read error, since a much larger clone differs from it by one base. The chain couples TRBV20-1 to TRBJ2-7; TRBD2 matches at 7 bases. Germline CDR1 reads DFQATT; CDR2 reads SNEGSKA (reference sequence). The CDR3 runs 11 residues. In DNA, the CDR3 is TGCAGTGCAGGACTAGACTACAAGCAGTACTTC. This translates into CSAGLDYKQYF.

Note on this clonotype: The junction departs from the called germline gene at one end, perhaps through a read error. The chain recombines TRBV5-4 with TRBJ2-6; D may be TRBD1 or TRBD2 (6 bases each). Germline V gives CDR1 SGHNT, CDR2 YYREEE (reference sequence). The CDR3 loop spans 22 amino acids. Here the CDR3 reads CTSSLALSTGAGANSGANVLTF. In DNA, the CDR3 is TGTACCAGCAGCTTGGCCCTTTCGACGGGGGCAGGGGCGAACTCTGGGGCCAACGTCCTGACTTTC.

Concerning this clonotype: This could be a read error, since a much larger clone is one nucleotide away. The chain recombines TRBV6-7 with TRBJ2-5, with D perhaps TRBD1 or TRBD2 (5 bases each). TRBV6-7 is marked as an open reading frame, function uncertain. This CDR3 spans 17 amino acids. The CDR3 DNA reads as TGTGCCAGCAGCAGGGTTAGCAGGAGGACCCCACAAGAGACCCGGTACTTC. It yields the protein CASSRVSRRTPQETRYF.

Judged by abundance, this clonotype is medium-sized. The chain is built from TRBV11-2 and TRBJ1-4; D might be TRBD1 (5 bases). Looked up from germline, CDR1 is SGHAT and CDR2 is FQNNGV. V was clipped by 5 bases and J by 7 bases, with 23 bases between them. The CDR3 contains 17 residues. The CDR3 DNA reads TGTGCCAGCAGCCCTTCCGGGACGCAGGTGGGGTTTGAAAAACTGTTTTTT. Translating it yields CASSPSGTQVGFEKLFF.

Only a few counts were recorded for this clonotype. A much more abundant neighbour one base away suggests this may be a read error. The V gene is TRBV5-6, the J gene TRBJ1-1; 8 nucleotides align to TRBD1. Germline values: CDR1 SGHDT, CDR2 YYEEEE. Losses at the gene ends were 4 bases for V and 6 bases for J; bases not matched to a gene: 11. This CDR3 contains 15 residues. The CDR3 bases are TGTGCCAGCAGCCTGACCGGACAGGGTGAAGCTGAAGCTTTCTTT. This sequence encodes CASSLTGQGEAEAFF.

The sample holds many counts of this clonotype. The chain has TRBV12-3 or TRBV12-4 and TRBJ2-3; D call uncertain. The CDR3 runs 13 residues. V lost 4 bases and J 6 bases, leaving 11 bases between the germline ends. The CDR3 DNA is TGTGCCAGCAGTTATCAGGTTGGGGATACGCAGTATTTT. It is translated as CASSYQVGDTQYF.

This clonotype was observed at least ten times. The gene calls are TRBV29-1 and TRBJ1-5; 7 bases fit TRBD1. CDR1 is SQVTM, CDR2 ANQGSEA, per germline. This CDR3 spans 13 amino acids. Losses at the gene ends were 7 bases for V and 6 bases for J; bases not matched to a gene: 9. CDR3 residues: CSAGSGGGQPQHF. The DNA of the CDR3 is TGCAGCGCTGGATCAGGGGGGGGTCAGCCCCAGCATTTT.

The rearrangement uses TRBV15 and TRBJ2-7; D unresolved. With 3 bases removed from V and 3 bases from J, the gap between germline ends came to 9 bases. The CDR3 loop spans 13 amino acids. The V gene's germline CDR1 is LNHNV and CDR2 YYDKDF (reference sequence). CDR3 in amino acids: CATSSGHLYEQYF. DNA of the CDR3: TGTGCCACCAGCAGTGGTCACCTCTACGAGCAGTACTTC. Filled out from reference TRBV15 and TRBJ2-7, the complete variable domain reads DAMVIQNPRYQVTQFGKPVTLSCSQTLNHNVMYWYQQKSSQAPKLLFHYYDKDFNNEADTPDNFQSRRPNTSFCFLDIRSPGLGDTAMYLCATSSGHLYEQYFGPGTRLTVT.

This clonotype was observed at least ten times. The chain couples TRBV6-5 to TRBJ2-5; 7 bases agree with TRBD2. Germline V gene lookup returns CDR1 MNHEY and CDR2 SVGAGI. The CDR3 loop spans 16 amino acids. Trimming removed 5 bases from V and 7 bases from J; junction bases left unmatched: 16. DNA of the CDR3: TGTGCCAGCAGTCACACCTTAGACAGCGGGGTCGGGACCCAGTACTTC. Translating gives CASSHTLDSGVGTQYF.

On this clonotype: This may arise from a read error, as a much more abundant clone is one base away. The chain joins TRBV28 to TRBJ1-2; D is ambiguous. The CDR3 extends over 14 amino acids. CDR1 and CDR2 (germline): MDHEN, SYDVKM. V was shortened by 5 bases and J by 1 base, with 11 bases between the two germline ends. CDR3: CASSSTNSNYGYTF. In nucleotides, the CDR3 is TGTGCCAGCAGTAGCACGAACAGTAACTATGGCTACACCTTC.

The genes are TRBV5-5 and TRBJ1-6; a possible D gene is TRBD1 (5 bases). Germline V gene lookup returns CDR1 SGHKS and CDR2 YYEKEE (reference sequence). Trimming shortened V by 4 bases and J by 10 bases, and 21 bases separated the two germline ends. The CDR3 has 16 residues. The CDR3 DNA reads TGTGCCAGCAGCATGGATCTGGACACTAATTCCTCACCCCTCCACTTT. It codes for CASSMDLDTNSSPLHF.

At least ten counts were recorded for this clonotype. V and J are TRBV6-5 and TRBJ2-1, with 8 bases matching TRBD2. V was pared by 6 bases and J by 2 bases, with 9 bases of the junction left unmatched. Germline V CDR1 and CDR2: MNHEY, SVGAGI. CDR3 length: 16 residues. The CDR3 DNA follows: TGTGCCAGCAGCTTCCAGTTAGCGGGACCCTACAATGAGCAGTTCTTC. Translation gives CASSFQLAGPYNEQFF.